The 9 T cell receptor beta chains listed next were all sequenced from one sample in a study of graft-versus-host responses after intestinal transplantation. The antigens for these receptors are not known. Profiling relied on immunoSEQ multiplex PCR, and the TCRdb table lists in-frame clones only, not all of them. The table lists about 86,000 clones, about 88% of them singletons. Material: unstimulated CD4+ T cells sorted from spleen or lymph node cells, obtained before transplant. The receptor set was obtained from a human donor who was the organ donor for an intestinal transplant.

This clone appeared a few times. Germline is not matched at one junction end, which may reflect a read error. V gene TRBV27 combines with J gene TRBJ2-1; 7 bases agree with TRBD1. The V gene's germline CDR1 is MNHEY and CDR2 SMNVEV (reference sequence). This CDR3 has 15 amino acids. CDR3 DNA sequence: TGTGCCAGCAGTGAGGGAAAGGGGGCTTACAATGACCAGTTCTTC. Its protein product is CASSEGKGAYNDQFF.

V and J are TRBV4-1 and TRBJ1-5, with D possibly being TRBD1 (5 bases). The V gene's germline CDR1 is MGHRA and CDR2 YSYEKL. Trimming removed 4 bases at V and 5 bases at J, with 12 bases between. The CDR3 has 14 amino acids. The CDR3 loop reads CASSLYGGDQPQHF. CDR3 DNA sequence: TGCGCCAGCAGCCTGTATGGGGGGGATCAGCCCCAGCATTTT.

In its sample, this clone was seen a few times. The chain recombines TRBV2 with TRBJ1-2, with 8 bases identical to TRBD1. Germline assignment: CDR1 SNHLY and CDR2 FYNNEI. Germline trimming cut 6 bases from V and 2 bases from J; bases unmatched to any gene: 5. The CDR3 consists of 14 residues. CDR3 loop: CASREDRANYGYTF. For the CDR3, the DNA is TGTGCCAGCAGAGAGGACAGGGCCAACTATGGCTACACCTTC.

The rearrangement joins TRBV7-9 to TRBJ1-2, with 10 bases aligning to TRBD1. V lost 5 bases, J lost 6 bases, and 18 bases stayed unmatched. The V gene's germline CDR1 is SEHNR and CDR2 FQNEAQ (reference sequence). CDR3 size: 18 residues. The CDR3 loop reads CASSHSAGTGAVLNGYTF. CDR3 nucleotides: TGTGCCAGCAGCCACTCCGCAGGGACAGGGGCGGTCCTAAATGGCTACACCTTC.

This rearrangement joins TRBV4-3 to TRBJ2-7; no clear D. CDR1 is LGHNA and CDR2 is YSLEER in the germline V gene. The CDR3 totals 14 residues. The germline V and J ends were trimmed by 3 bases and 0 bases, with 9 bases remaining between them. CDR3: CASSHLLNSYEQYF. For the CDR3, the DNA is TGCGCCAGCAGCCACCTCCTAAACTCCTACGAGCAGTACTTC.

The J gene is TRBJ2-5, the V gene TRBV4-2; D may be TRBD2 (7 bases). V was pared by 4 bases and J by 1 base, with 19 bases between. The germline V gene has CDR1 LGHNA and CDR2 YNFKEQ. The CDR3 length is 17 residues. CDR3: CASSPRGGGDFQETQYF. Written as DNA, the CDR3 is TGTGCCAGCAGCCCGAGGGGGGGCGGCGACTTCCAAGAGACCCAGTACTTC.

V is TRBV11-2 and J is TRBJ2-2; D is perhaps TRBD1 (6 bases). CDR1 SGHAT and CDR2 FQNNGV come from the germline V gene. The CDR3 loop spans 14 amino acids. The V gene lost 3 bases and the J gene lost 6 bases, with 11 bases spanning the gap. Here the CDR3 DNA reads TGTGCCAGCAGCTTGAGGCGGACAGCCGGGGAGCTGTTTTTT. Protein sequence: CASSLRRTAGELFF.

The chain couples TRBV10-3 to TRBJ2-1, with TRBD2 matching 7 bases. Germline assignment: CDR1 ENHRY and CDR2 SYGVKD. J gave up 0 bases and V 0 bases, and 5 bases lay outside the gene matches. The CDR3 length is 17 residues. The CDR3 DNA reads TGTGCCATCAGTGAGTCGGGGCGGGGGAGCTCCTACAATGAGCAGTTCTTC. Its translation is CAISESGRGSSYNEQFF.

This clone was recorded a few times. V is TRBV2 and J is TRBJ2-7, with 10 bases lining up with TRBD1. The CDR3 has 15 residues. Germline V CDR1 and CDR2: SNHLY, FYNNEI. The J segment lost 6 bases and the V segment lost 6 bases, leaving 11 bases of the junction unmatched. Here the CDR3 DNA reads TGTGCCAGCAGGGGCCAAAGACAGGGGGCAAGCGAGCAGTACTTC. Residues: CASRGQRQGASEQYF.